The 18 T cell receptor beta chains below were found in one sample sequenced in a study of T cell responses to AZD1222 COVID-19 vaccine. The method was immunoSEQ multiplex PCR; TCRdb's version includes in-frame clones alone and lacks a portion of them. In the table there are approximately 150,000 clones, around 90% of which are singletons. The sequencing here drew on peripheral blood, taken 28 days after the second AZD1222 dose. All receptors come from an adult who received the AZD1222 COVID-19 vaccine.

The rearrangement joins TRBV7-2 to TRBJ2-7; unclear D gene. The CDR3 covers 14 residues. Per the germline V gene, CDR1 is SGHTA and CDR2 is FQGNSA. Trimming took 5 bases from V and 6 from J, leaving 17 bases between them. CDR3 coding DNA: TGTGCCAGCAGCCCTAGGAGCCCTACCGGCGAGCAGTACTTC. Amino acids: CASSPRSPTGEQYF.

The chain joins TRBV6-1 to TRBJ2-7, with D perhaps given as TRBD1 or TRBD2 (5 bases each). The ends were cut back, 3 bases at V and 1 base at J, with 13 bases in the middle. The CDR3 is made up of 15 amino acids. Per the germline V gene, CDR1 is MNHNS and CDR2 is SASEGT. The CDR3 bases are TGTGCCAGCAGTGAGGGGGTAGGATGGTCCTACGAGCAGTACTTC. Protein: CASSEGVGWSYEQYF.

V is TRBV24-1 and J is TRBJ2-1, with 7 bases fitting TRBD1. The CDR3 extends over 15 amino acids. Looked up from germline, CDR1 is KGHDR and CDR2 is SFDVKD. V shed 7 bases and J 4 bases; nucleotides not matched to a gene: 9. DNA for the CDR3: TGTGCCACCAGCCCGGGACAGAGTTTATACAATGAGCAGTTCTTC. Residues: CATSPGQSLYNEQFF.

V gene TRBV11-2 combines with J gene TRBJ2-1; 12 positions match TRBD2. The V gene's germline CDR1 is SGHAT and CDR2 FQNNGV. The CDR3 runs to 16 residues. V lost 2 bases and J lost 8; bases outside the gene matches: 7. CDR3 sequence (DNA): TGTGCCAGCAGCTTATGGGCTAGCGGGAGGGGGGATGAGCAGTTCTTC. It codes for CASSLWASGRGDEQFF.

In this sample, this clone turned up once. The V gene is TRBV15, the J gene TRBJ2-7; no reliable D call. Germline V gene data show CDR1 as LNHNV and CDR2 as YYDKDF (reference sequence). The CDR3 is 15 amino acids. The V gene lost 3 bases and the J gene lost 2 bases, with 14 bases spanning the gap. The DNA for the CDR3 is TGTGCCACCAGCAGCAGCCTGCCGGAGACCTACGAGCAGTACTTC. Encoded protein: CATSSSLPETYEQYF. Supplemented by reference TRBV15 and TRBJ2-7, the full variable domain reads DAMVIQNPRYQVTQFGKPVTLSCSQTLNHNVMYWYQQKSSQAPKLLFHYYDKDFNNEADTPDNFQSRRPNTSFCFLDIRSPGLGDTAMYLCATSSSLPETYEQYFGPGTRLTVT.

Here the CDR3 DNA reads TGTGCCAGCAGCTTAATTAGCGGTAGGGACCGGGAGACCCAGTACTTC. Protein sequence: CASSLISGRDRETQYF. J is TRBJ2-5 and V is TRBV7-3; tentative D call: TRBD2 (6 bases). Germline assignment: CDR1 SGHTA and CDR2 FQGTGA. V dropped 1 base and J dropped 5 bases, with 17 bases sitting between them. The length of the CDR3 is 16 residues.

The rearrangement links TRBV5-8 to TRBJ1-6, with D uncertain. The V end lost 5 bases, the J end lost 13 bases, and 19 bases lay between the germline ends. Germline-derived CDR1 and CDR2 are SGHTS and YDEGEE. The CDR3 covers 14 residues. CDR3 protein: CASRPSGPLGPLHF. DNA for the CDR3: TGTGCCAGCAGACCAAGTGGGCCCTTAGGGCCCCTCCACTTT.

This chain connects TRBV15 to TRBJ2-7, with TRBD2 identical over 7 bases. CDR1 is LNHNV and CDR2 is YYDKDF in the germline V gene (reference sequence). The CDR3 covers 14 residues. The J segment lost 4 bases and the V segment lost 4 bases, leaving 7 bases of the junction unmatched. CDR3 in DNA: TGTGCCACCAGCACCGCGGGAGTCTGGTACGAGCAGTACTTC. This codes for CATSTAGVWYEQYF.

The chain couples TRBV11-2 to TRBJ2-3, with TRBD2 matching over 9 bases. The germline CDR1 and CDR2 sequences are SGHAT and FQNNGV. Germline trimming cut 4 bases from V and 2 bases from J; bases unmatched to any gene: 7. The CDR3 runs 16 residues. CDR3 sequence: CASSSQRGVPTDTQYF. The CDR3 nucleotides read TGTGCCAGCAGCTCCCAGCGGGGGGTCCCCACAGATACGCAGTATTTT.

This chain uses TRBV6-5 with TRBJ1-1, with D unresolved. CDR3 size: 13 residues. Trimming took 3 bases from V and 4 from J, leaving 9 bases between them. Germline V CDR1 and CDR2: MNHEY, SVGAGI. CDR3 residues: CASSYVGPTEAFF. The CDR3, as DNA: TGTGCCAGCAGTTATGTGGGTCCCACTGAAGCTTTCTTT.

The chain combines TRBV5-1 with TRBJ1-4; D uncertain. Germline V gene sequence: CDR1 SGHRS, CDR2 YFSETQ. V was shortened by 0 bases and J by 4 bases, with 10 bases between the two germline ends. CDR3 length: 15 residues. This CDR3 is CASSLGHGDNEKLFF. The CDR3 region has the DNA TGCGCCAGCAGCTTGGGTCACGGTGATAATGAAAAACTGTTTTTT.

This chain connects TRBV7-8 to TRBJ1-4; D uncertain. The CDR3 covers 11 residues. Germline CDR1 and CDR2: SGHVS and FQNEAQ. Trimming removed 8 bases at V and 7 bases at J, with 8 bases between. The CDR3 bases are TGTGCCAGCGCGACGGTTGAAAAACTGTTTTTT. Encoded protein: CASATVEKLFF. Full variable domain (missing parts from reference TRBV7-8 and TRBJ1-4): GAGVSQSPRYKVAKRGQDVALRCDPISGHVSLFWYQQALGQGPEFLTYFQNEAQLDKSGLPSDRFFAERPEGSVSTLKIQRTQQEDSAVYLCASATVEKLFFGSGTQLSVL.

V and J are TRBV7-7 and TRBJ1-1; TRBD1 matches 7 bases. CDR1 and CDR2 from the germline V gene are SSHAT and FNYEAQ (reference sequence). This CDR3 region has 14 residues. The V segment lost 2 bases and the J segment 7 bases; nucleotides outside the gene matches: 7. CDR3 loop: CASSLLGQGDEAFF. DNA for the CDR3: TGTGCCAGCAGCTTACTCGGGCAGGGGGATGAAGCTTTCTTT.

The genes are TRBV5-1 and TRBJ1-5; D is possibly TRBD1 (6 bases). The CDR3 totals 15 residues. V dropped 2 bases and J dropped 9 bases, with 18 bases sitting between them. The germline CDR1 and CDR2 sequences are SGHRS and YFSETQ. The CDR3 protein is CASSFMPGVSWPQHF. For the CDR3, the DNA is TGCGCCAGCAGCTTTATGCCAGGGGTAAGTTGGCCCCAGCATTTT. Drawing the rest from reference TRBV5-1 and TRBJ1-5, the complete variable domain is KAGVTQTPRYLIKTRGQQVTLSCSPISGHRSVSWYQQTPGQGLQFLFEYFSETQRNKGNFPGRFSGRQFSNSRSEMNVSTLELGDSALYLCASSFMPGVSWPQHFGDGTRLSIL.

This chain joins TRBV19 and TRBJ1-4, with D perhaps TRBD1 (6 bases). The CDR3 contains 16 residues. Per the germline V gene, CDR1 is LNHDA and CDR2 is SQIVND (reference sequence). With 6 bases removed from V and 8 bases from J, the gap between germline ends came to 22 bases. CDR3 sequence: CASSRIRGGGEEKLFF. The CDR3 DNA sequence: TGTGCCAGTAGCCGGATCAGAGGAGGGGGAGAGGAAAAACTGTTTTTT.

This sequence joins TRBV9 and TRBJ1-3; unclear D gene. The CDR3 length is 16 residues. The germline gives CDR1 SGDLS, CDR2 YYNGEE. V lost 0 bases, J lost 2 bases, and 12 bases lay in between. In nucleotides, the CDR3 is TGTGCCAGCAGCGTAGGGAGGATACGGCCTGGAAACACCATATATTTT. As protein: CASSVGRIRPGNTIYF.

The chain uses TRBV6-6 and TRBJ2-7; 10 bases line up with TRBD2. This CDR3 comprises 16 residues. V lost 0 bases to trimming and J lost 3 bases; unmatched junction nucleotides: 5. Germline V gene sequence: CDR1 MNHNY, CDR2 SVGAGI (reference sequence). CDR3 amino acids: CASSYSWASGSYEQYF. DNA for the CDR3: TGTGCCAGCAGTTACTCCTGGGCTAGCGGGAGCTACGAGCAGTACTTC.

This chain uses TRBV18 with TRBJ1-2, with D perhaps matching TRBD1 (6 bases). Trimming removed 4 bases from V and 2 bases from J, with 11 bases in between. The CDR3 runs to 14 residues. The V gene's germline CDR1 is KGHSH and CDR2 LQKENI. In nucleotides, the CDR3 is TGTGCCAGCTCACTCGGGGGGCGGAACTATGGCTACACCTTC. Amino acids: CASSLGGRNYGYTF.